This note documents a single T cell receptor (beta chain) sequence. Regarding treatment: around 19 received Ad26.COV2.S at low or high dose, single or two shots; five or six received placebo; per-sample allocation not given. Specimens were obtained on day 63 following the first vaccine or placebo injection. This person who donated was an adult of 18-55 years in Boston. The data were taken from a study of Ad26.COV2.S vaccination and SARS-CoV-2 variants. The assay was immunoSEQ multiplex PCR, and TCRdb's table has in-frame clones only and misses some. Of about 400,000 clones in the sample, approximately 87% were seen once. This CDR3 has 14 residues. Trimming at V came to 0 bases and at J to 5 bases, leaving 3 bases not matched to a gene. Per the germline V gene, CDR1 is SGHNT and CDR2 is YYREEE (reference sequence).

This TCR was recovered from a person aged 18 to 65 who received the Ad26.COV2.S COVID-19 vaccine or a placebo. The rearrangement links TRBV5-4 to TRBJ2-3; 7 bases align to TRBD2. The sample here was peripheral blood, taken in a trial of Ad26.COV2.S vaccine versus placebo. CDR3 DNA: TGTGCCAGCAGCTTGGGGGGGGGTGTAGATACGCAGTATTTT. Residues: CASSLGGGVDTQYF.